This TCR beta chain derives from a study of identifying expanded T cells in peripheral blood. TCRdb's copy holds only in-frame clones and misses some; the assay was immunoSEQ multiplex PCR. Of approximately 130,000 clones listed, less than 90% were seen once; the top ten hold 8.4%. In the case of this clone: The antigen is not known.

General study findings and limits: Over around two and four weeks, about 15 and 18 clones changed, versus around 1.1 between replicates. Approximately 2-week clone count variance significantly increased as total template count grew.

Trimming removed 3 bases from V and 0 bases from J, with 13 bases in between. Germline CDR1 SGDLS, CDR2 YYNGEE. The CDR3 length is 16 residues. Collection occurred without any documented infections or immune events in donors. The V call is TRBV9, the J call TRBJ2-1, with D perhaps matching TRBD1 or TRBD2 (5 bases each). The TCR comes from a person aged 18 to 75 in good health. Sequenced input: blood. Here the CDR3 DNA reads TGTGCCAGCAGCGCCTCCGGGACCAACTCCTACAATGAGCAGTTCTTC. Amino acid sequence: CASSASGTNSYNEQFF.